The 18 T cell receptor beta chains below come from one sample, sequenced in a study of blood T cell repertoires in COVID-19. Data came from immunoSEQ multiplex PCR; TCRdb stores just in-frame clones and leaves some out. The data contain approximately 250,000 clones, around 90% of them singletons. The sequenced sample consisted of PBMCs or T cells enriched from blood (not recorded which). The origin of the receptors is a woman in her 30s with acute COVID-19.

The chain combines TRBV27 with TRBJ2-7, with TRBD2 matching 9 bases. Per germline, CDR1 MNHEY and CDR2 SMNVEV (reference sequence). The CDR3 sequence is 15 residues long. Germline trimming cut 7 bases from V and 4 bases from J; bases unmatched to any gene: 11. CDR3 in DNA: TGTGCCAGCATGGCGTTTAGCGGGAGTTGGTACGAGCAGTACTTC. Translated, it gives CASMAFSGSWYEQYF.

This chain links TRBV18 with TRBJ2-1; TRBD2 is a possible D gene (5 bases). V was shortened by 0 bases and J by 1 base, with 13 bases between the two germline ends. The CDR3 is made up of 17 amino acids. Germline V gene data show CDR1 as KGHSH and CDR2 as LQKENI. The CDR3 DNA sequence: TGTGCCAGCTCACCACCAAGCGGAGTGGGATCCTACAATGAGCAGTTCTTC. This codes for CASSPPSGVGSYNEQFF. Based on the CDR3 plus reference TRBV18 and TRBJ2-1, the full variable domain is NAGVMQNPRHLVRRRGQEARLRCSPMKGHSHVYWYRQLPEEGLKFMVYLQKENIIDESGMPKERFSAEFPKEGPSILRIQQVVRGDSAAYFCASSPPSGVGSYNEQFFGPGTRLTVL.

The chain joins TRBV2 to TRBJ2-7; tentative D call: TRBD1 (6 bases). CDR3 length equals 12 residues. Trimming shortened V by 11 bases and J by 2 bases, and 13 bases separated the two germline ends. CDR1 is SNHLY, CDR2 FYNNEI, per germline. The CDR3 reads CAWGTIPYEQYF. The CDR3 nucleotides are TGTGCCTGGGGGACAATCCCCTACGAGCAGTACTTC.

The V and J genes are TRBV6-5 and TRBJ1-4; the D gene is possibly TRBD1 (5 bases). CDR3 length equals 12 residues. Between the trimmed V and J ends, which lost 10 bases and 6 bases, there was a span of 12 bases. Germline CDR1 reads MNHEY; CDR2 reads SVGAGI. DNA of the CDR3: TGTGCCACAGACAGTTGGGATGAAAAACTGTTTTTT. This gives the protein CATDSWDEKLFF.

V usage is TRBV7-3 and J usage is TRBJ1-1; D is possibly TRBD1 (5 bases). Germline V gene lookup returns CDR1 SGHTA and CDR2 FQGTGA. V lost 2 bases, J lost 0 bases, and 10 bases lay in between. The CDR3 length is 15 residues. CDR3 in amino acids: CASSLGGGVNTEAFF. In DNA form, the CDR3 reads TGTGCCAGCAGCTTAGGTGGAGGGGTGAACACTGAAGCTTTCTTT.

CDR3: CASIPPAQGGNQPQHF. The DNA for the CDR3 is TGTGCCAGCATCCCCCCGGCCCAGGGCGGCAATCAGCCCCAGCATTTT. This chain uses TRBV28 with TRBJ1-5, with a possible D match to TRBD1 (5 bases). The CDR3 runs 16 residues. Trimming shortened V by 7 bases and J by 2 bases, and 18 bases separated the two germline ends. Germline values: CDR1 MDHEN, CDR2 SYDVKM.

The chain's CDR3 is CASSTYRDGGNTIYF. CDR3 nucleotides: TGTGCCAGCAGCACCTACAGGGATGGTGGAAACACCATATATTTT. The chain links TRBV9 to TRBJ1-3; D may be TRBD1 (6 bases). Trimming pared 4 bases from V and 3 bases from J, leaving 14 bases between. The CDR3 runs 15 residues. Germline V CDR1 and CDR2: SGDLS, YYNGEE.

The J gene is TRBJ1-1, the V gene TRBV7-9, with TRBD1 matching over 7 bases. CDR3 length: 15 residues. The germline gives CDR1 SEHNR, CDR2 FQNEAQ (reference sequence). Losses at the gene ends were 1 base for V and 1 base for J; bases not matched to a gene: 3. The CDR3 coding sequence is TGTGCCAGCAGCTTAGGAACAGGGGCGAACACTGAAGCTTTCTTT. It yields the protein CASSLGTGANTEAFF.

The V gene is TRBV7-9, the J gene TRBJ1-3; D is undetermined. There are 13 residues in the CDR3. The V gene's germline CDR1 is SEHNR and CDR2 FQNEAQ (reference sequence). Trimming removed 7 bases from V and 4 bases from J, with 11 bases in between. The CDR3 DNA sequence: TGTGCCAGCACCCAAGTAATCGGAAACACCATATATTTT. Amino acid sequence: CASTQVIGNTIYF.

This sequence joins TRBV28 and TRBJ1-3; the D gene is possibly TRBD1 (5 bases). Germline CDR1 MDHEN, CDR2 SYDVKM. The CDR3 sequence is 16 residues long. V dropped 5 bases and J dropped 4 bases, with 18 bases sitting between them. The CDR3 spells CASSRYGTGAGNTIYF. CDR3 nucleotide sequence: TGTGCCAGCAGTCGCTATGGGACTGGAGCGGGAAACACCATATATTTT.

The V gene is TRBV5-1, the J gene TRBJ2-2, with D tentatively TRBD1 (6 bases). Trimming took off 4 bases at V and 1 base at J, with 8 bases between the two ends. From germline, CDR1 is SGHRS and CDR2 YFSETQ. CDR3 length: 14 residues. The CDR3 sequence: CASSPTGNTGELFF. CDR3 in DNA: TGCGCCAGCAGCCCGACAGGGAACACCGGGGAGCTGTTTTTT.

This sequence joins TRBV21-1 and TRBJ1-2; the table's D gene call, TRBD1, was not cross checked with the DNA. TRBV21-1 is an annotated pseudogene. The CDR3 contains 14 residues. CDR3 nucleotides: TGTGCCAGCAACCCGGGACAGGGGGCTGGCGGCTACACCTTC. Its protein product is CASNPGQGAGGYTF.

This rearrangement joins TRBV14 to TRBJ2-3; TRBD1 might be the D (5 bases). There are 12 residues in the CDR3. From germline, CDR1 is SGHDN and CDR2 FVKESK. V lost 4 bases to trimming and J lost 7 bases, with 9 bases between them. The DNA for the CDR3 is TGTGCCAGCAGCCGTCAGGGAAATACGCAGTATTTT. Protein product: CASSRQGNTQYF. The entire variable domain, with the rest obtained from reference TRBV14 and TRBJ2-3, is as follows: EAGVTQFPSHSVIEKGQTVTLRCDPISGHDNLYWYRRVMGKEIKFLLHFVKESKQDESGMPNNRFLAERTGGTYSTLKVQPAELEDSGVYFCASSRQGNTQYFGPGTRLTVL.

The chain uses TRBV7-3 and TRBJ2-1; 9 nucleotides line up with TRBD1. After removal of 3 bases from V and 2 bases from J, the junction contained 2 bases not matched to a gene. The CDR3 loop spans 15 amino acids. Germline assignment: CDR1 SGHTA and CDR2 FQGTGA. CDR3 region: CASSLGQGTYNEQFF. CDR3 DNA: TGTGCCAGCAGCTTGGGACAGGGAACCTACAATGAGCAGTTCTTC.

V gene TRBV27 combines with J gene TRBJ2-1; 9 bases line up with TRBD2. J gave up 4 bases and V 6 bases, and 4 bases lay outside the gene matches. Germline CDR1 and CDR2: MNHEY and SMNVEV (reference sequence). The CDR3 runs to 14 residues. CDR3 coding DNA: TGTGCCAGCAGCTTTAGCGGGAGATACAATGAGCAGTTCTTC. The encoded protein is CASSFSGRYNEQFF.

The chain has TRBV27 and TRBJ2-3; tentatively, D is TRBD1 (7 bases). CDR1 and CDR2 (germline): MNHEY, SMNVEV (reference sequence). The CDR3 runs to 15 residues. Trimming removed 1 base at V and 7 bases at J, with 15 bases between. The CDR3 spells CASSLYPGGGYTQYF. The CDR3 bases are TGTGCCAGCAGTTTATACCCAGGGGGAGGCTATACGCAGTATTTT.

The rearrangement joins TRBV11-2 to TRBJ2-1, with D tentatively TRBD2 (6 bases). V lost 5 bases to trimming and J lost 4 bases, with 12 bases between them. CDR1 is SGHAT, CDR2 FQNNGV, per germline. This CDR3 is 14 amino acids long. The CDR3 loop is CASSEHGTYNEQFF. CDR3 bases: TGTGCCAGCAGCGAACACGGGACTTACAATGAGCAGTTCTTC.

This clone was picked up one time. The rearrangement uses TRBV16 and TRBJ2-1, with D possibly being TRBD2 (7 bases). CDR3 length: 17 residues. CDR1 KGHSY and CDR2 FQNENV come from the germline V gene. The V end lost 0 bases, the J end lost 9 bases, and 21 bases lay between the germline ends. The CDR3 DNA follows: TGTGCCAGCAGCCAATCCATTGAGGGGGGGCGCACAAGTGAGCAGTTCTTC. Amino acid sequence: CASSQSIEGGRTSEQFF.